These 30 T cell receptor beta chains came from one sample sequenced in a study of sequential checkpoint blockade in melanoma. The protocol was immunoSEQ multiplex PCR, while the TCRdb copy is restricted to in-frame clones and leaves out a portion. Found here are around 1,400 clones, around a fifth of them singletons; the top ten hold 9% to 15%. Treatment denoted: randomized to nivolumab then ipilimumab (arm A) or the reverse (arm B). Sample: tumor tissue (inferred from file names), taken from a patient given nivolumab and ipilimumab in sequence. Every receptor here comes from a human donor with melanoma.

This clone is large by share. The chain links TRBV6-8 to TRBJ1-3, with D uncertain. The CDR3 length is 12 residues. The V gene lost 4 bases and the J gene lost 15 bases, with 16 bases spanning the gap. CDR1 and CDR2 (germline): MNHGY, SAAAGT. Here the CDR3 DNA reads TGTGCCAGCAGTTTCTTAACCGGCTCCACATATTTT. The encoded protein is CASSFLTGSTYF.

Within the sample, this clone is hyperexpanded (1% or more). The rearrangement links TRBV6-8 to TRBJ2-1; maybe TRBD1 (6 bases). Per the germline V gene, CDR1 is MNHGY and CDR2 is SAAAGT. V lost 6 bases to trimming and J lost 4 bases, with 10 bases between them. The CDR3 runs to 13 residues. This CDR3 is CASSLDSYNEQFF. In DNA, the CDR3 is TGTGCCAGCAGCCTGGACAGTTACAATGAGCAGTTCTTC.

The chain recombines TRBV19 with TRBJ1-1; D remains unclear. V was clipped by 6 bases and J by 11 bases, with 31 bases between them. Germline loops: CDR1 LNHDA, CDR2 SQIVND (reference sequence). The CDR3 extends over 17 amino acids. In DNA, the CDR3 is TGTGCCAGTAGAGCTTGGACGACTCGGCTTCATTTCGGGAGGGCTTTCTTT. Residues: CASRAWTTRLHFGRAFF.

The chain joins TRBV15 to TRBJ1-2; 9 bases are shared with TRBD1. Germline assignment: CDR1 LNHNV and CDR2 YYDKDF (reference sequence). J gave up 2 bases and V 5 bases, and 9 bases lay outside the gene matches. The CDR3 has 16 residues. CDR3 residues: CATSAGQGSGNYGYTF. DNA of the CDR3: TGTGCCACCAGCGCAGGACAGGGGTCGGGGAACTATGGCTACACCTTC.

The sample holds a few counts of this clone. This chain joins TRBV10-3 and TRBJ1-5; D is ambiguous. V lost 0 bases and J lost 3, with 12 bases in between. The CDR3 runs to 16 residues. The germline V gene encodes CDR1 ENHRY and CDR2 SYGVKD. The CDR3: CAISESPDGSNQPQHF. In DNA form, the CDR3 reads TGTGCCATCAGTGAGTCGCCTGACGGGTCCAATCAGCCCCAGCATTTT.

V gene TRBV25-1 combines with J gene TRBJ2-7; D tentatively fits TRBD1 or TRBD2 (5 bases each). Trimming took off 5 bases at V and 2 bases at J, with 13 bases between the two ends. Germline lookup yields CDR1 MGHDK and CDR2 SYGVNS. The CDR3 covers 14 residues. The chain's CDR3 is CASSIPGPTYEQYF. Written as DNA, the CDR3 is TGTGCCAGCAGTATACCGGGACCAACCTACGAGCAGTACTTC.

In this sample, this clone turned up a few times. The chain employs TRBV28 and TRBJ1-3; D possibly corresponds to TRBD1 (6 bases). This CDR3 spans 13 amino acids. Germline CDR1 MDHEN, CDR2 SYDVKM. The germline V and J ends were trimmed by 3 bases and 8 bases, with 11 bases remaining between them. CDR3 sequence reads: CASSFVGAYTIYF. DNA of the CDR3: TGTGCCAGCAGTTTTGTGGGGGCCTACACCATATATTTT.

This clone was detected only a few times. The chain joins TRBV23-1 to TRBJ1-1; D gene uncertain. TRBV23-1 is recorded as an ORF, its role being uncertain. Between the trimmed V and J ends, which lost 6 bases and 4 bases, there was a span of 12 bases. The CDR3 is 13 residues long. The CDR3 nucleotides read TGCGCCAGCAGCCACGACGGTATCACTGAAGCTTTCTTT. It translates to CASSHDGITEAFF.

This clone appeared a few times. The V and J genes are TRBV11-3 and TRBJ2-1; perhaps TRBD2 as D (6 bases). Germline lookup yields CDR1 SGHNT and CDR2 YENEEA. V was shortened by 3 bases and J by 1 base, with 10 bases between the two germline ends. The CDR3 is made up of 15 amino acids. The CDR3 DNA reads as TGTGCCAGCAGCTTGGATAGCGGATCCTACAATGAGCAGTTCTTC. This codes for CASSLDSGSYNEQFF.

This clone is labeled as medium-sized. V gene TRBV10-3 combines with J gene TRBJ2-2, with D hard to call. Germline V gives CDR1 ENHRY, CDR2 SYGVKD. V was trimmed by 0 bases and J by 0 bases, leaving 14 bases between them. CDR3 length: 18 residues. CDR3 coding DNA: TGTGCCATCAGTGAGTCGATGCCATCTCTGGCGAACACCGGGGAGCTGTTTTTT. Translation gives CAISESMPSLANTGELFF.

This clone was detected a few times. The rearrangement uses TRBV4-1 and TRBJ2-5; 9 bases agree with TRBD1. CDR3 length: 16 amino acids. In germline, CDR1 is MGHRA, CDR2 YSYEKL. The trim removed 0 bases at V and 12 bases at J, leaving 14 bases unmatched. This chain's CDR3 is CASSQDPGTGWDRKYF. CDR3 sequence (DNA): TGCGCCAGCAGCCAAGATCCTGGGACAGGGTGGGACCGAAAGTACTTC.

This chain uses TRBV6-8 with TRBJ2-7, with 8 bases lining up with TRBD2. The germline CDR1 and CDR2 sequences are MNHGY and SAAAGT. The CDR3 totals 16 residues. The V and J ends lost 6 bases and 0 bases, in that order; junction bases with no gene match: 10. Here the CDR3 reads CASSPSRGGSSYEQYF. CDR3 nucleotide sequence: TGTGCCAGCAGCCCCTCGCGCGGGGGGAGCTCCTACGAGCAGTACTTC.

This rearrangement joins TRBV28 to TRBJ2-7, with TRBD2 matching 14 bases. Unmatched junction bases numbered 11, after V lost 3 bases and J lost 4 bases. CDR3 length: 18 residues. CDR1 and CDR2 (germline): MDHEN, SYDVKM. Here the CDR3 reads CASSFPSTSGRAEYEQYF. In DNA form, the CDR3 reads TGTGCCAGCAGTTTCCCGTCGACTAGCGGGAGGGCCGAATACGAGCAGTACTTC. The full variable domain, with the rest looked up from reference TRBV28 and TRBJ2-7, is DVKVTQSSRYLVKRTGEKVFLECVQDMDHENMFWYRQDPGLGLRLIYFSYDVKMKEKGDIPEGYSVSREKKERFSLILESASTNQTSMYLCASSFPSTSGRAEYEQYFGPGTRLTVT.

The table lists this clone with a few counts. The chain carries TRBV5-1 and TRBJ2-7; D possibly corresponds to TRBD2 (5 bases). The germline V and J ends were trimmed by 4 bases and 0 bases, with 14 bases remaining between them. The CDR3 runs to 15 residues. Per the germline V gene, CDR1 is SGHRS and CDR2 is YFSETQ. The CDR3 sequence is CASSPEVAFSYEQYF. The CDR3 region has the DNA TGCGCCAGCAGCCCGGAGGTAGCGTTCTCCTACGAGCAGTACTTC.

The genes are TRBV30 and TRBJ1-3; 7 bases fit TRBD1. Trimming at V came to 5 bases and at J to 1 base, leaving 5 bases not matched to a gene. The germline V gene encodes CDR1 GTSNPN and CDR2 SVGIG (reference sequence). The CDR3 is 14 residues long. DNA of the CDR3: TGTGCCTGGCTCAGGGGGAGGTCTGGAAACACCATATATTTT. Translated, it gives CAWLRGRSGNTIYF.

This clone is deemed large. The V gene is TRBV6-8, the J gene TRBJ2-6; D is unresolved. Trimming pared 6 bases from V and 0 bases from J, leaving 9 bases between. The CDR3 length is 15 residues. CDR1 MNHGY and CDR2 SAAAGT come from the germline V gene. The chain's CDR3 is CASRLDGSGANVLTF. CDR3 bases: TGTGCCAGCAGATTGGACGGCTCTGGGGCCAACGTCCTGACTTTC.

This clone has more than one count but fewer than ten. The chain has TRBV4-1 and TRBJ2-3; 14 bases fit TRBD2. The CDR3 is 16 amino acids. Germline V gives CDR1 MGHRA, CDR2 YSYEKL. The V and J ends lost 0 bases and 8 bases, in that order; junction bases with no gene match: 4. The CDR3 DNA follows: TGCGCCAGCAGCCAAGAAGGACTAGCGGGGGGAGGTACGCAGTATTTT. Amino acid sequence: CASSQEGLAGGGTQYF.

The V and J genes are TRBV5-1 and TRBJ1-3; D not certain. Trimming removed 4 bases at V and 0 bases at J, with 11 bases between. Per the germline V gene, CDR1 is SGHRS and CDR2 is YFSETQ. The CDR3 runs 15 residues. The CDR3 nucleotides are TGCGCCAGCAGCCAGGACGGTAGCTCTGGAAACACCATATATTTT. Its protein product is CASSQDGSSGNTIYF.

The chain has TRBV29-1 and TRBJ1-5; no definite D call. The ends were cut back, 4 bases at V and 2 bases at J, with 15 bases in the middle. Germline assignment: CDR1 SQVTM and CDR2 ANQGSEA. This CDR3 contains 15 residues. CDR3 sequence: CSVADGFLGNQPQHF. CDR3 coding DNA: TGCAGCGTTGCAGACGGTTTTTTGGGCAATCAGCCCCAGCATTTT.

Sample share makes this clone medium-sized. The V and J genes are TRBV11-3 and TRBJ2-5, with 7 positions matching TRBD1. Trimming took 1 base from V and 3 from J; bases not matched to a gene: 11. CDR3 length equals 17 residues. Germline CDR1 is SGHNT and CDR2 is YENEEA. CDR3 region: CASSLGAWGQSKETQYF. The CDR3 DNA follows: TGTGCCAGCAGCTTAGGGGCCTGGGGACAGTCGAAAGAGACCCAGTACTTC.

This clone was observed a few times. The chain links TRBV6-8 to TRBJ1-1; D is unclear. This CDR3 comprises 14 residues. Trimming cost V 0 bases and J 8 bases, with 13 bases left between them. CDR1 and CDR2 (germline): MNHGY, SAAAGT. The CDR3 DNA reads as TGTGCCAGCAGTTACTCGATTCCGGACGGAGAAGCTTTCTTT. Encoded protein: CASSYSIPDGEAFF.

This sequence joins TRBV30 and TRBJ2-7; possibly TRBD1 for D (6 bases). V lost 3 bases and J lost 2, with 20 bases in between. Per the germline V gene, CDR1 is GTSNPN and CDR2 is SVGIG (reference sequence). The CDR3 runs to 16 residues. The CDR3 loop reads CAWSLLGGQRAYEQYF. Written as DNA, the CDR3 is TGTGCCTGGAGCCTACTTGGGGGACAAAGGGCCTACGAGCAGTACTTC.

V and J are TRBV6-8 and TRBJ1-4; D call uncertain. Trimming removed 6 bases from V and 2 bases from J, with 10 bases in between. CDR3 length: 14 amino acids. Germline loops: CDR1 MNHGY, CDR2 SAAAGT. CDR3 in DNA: TGTGCCAGCAGAAGAGGTTGGACTAATGAAAAACTGTTTTTT. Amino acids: CASRRGWTNEKLFF.

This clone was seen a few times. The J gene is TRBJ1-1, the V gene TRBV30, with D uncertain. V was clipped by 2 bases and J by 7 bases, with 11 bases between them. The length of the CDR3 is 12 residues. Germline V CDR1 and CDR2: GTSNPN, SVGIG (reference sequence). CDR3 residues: CAWSSQGYEAFF. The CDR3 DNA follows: TGTGCCTGGAGTTCGCAAGGGTATGAAGCTTTCTTT.

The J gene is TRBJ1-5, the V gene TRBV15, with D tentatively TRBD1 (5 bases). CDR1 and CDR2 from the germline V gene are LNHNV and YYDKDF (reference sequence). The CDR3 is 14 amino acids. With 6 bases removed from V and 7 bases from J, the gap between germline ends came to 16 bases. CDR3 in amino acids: CATRSDSYGQPQHF. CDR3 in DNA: TGTGCCACCAGATCTGACAGTTACGGCCAGCCCCAGCATTTT.

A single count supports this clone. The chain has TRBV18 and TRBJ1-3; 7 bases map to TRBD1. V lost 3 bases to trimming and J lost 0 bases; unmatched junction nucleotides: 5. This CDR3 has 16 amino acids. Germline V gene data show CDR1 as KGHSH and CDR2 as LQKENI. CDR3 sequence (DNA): TGTGCCAGCTCACCCGGGACAGCCGCCTCTGGAAACACCATATATTTT. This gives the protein CASSPGTAASGNTIYF.

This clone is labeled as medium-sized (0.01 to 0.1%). The CDR3 region is CASSYRTGSYEQYF. The CDR3 nucleotides are TGTGCCAGCAGTTATCGGACGGGATCCTACGAGCAGTACTTC. The chain employs TRBV6-8 and TRBJ2-7; possibly TRBD2 for D (5 bases). The CDR3 loop spans 14 amino acids. The germline CDR1 and CDR2 sequences are MNHGY and SAAAGT. Deletions cut 3 bases from V and 1 base from J, with 10 bases between.

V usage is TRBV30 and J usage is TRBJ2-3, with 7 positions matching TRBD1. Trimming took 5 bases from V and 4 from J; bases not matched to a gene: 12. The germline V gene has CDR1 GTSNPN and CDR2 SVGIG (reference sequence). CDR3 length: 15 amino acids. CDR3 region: CAWGRQGQPSDTQYF. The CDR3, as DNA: TGTGCCTGGGGAAGGCAGGGACAGCCGTCAGATACGCAGTATTTT.

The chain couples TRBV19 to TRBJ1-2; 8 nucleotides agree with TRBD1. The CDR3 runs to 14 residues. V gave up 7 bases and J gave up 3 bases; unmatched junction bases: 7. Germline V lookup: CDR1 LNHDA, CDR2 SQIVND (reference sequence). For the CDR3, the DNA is TGTGCCAGTACCACACAGACAGGGGACTATGGCTACACCTTC. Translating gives CASTTQTGDYGYTF.

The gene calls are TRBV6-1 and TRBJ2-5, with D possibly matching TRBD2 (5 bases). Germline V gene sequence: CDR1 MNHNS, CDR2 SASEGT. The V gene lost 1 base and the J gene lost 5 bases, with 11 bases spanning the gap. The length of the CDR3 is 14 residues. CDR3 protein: CASSEVSARETQYF. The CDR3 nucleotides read TGTGCCAGCAGTGAAGTTAGCGCCCGGGAGACCCAGTACTTC.